This paragraph covers one T cell receptor (beta chain) sequence. Its antigen is unidentified. The TCR beta libraries were generated through quantitative 5'-RACE incorporating molecular barcodes. TCRdb recomputed calls from the 5' RACE reads with MiXCR, one row per CDR3 protein. The table lists approximately 500,000 distinct CDR3 sequences, roughly 13% of them singletons. This sample stems from a study of CD8 T cells in ankylosing spondylitis. General observations from the study: Prior work had noted some motif variants in reactive arthritis blood and synovial fluid. Reports say disease-linked clones showed up significantly more in matched ankylosing spondylitis synovial fluid. Disease-linked clones proved CD8+ and comparatively uncommon in peripheral blood. Ankylosing spondylitis blood seemed to carry a telltale TCR beta motif made of under 10 highly homologous variants.

Between the trimmed V and J ends, which lost 1 base and 1 base, there was a span of 16 bases. Germline loops: CDR1 MGHDK, CDR2 SYGVNS. This CDR3 region has 18 residues. The rearrangement links TRBV25-1 to TRBJ2-2; D is perhaps TRBD1 or TRBD2 (5 bases each). The origin of this receptor is a male donor with ankylosing spondylitis. Specimen: blood, either unsorted or a sorted T cell fraction (not recorded which). CDR3 amino acids: CASSEWARELMNTGELFF. The CDR3 bases are TGTGCCAGCAGTGAATGGGCCAGGGAGTTAATGAACACCGGGGAGCTGTTTTTT.